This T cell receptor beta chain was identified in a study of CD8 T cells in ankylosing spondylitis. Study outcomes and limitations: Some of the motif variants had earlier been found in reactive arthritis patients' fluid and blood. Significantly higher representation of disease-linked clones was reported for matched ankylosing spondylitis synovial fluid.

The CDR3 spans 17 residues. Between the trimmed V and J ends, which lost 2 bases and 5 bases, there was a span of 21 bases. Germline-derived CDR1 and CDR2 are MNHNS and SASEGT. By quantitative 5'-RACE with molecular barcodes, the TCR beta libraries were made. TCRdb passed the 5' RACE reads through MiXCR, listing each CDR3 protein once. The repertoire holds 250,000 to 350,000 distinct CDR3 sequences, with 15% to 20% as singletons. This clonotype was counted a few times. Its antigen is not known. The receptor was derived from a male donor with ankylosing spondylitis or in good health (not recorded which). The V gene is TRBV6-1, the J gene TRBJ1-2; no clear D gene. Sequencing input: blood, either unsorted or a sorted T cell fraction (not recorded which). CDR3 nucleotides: TGTGCCAGCAGTGAACGCGGTTTAGTTGACAACCGTTATGGCTACACCTTC. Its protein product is CASSERGLVDNRYGYTF.